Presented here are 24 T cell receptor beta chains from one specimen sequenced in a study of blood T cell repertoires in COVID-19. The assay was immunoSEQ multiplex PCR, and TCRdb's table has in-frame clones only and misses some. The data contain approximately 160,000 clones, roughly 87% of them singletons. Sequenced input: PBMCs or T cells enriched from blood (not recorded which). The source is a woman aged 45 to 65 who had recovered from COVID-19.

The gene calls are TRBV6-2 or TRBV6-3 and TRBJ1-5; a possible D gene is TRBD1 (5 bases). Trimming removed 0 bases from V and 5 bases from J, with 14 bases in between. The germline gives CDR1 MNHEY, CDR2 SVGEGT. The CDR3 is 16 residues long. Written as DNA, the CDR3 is TGTGCCAGCAGTTACTCGCCCAGGGCGCCCCATCAGCCCCAGCATTTT. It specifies CASSYSPRAPHQPQHF.

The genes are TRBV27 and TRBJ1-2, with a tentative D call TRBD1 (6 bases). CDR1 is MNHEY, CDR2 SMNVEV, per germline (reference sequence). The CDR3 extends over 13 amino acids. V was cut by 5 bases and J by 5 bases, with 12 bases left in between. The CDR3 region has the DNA TGTGCCAGCAGTCTAGGGGGAGGGTATGGCTACACCTTC. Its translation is CASSLGGGYGYTF.

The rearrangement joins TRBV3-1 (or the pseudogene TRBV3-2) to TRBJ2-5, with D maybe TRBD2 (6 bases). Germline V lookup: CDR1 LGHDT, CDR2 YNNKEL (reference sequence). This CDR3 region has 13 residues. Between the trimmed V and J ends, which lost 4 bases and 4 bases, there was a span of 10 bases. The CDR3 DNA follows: TGTGCCAGCAGCCGTCGGGAGAGAGAGACCCAGTACTTC. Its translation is CASSRRERETQYF.

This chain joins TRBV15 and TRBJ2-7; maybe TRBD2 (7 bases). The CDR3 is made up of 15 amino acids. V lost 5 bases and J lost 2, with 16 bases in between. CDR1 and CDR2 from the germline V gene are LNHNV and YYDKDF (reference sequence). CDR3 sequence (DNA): TGTGCCACCAGCCGGGGGCGGGAGCGAGCCTACGAGCAGTACTTC. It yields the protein CATSRGRERAYEQYF.

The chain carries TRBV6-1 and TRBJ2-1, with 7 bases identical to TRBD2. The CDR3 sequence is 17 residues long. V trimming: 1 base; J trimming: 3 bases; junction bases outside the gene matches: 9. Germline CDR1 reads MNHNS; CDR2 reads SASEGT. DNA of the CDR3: TGTGCCAGCAGTGAAGAGGCTAGCGGAGGCCTCTACAATGAGCAGTTCTTC. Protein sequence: CASSEEASGGLYNEQFF.

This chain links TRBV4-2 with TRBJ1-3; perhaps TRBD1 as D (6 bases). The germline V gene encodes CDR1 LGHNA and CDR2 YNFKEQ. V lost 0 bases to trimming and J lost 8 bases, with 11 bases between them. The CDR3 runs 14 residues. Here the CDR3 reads CASSQERGMDTIYF. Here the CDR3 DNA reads TGTGCCAGCAGCCAAGAAAGGGGGATGGACACCATATATTTT.

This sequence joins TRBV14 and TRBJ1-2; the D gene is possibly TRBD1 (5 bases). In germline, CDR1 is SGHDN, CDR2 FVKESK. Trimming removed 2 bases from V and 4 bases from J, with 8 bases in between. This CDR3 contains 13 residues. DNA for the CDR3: TGTGCCAGCAGCCAACTTGACAGCTATGGCTACACCTTC. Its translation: CASSQLDSYGYTF.

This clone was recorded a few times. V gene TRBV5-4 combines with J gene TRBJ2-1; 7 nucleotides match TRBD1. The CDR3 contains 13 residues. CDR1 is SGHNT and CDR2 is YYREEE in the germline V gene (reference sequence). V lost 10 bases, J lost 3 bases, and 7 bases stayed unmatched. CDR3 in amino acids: CAVARDSYNEQFF. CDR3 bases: TGTGCCGTAGCCCGGGACAGCTACAATGAGCAGTTCTTC. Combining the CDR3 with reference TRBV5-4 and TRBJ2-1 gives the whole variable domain ETGVTQSPTHLIKTRGQQVTLRCSSQSGHNTVSWYQQALGQGPQFIFQYYREEENGRGNFPPRFSGLQFPNYSSELNVNALELDDSALYLCAVARDSYNEQFFGPGTRLTVL.

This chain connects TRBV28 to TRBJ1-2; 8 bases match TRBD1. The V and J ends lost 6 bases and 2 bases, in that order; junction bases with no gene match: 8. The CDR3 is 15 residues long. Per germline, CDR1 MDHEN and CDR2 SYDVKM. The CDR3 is CASSSTGDGNYGYTF. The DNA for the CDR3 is TGTGCCAGCAGCTCGACAGGGGACGGGAACTATGGCTACACCTTC.

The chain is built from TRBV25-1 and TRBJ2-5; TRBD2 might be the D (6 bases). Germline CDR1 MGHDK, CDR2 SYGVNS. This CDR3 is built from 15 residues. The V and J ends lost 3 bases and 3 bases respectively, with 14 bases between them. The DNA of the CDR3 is TGTGCCAGCAGTGAGACGGGACTTATAAAAGAGACCCAGTACTTC. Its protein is CASSETGLIKETQYF.

The CDR3 coding sequence is TGTGCCAGCTCACCTCAGGGGATCACCGGGGAGCTGTTTTTT. This sequence encodes CASSPQGITGELFF. The V call is TRBV18, the J call TRBJ2-2; D perhaps matches TRBD1 (6 bases). The CDR3 contains 14 residues. V gave up 3 bases and J gave up 4 bases, with 9 bases separating them. The germline V gene encodes CDR1 KGHSH and CDR2 LQKENI.

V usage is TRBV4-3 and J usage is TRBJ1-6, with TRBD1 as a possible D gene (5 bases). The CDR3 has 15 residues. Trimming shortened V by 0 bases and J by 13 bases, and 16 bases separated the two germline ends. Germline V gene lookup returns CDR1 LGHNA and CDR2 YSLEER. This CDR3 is CASSQDPEKGVPLHF. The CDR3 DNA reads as TGCGCCAGCAGCCAAGATCCAGAGAAAGGGGTTCCCCTCCACTTT.

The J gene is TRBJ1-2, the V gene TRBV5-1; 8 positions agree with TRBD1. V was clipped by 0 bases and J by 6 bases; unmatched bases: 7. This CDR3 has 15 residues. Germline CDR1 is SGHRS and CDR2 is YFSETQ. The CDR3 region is CASSLALYRGDGYTF. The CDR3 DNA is TGCGCCAGCAGCTTGGCCTTGTACAGGGGGGATGGCTACACCTTC.

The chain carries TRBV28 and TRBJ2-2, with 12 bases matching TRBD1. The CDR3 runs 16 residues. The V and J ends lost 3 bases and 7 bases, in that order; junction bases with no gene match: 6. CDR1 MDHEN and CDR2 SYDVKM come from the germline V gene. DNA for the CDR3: TGTGCCAGCAGTTTTGGGGACAGGGGGCAGGGCGGGGAGCTGTTTTTT. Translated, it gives CASSFGDRGQGGELFF. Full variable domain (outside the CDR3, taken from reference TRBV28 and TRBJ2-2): DVKVTQSSRYLVKRTGEKVFLECVQDMDHENMFWYRQDPGLGLRLIYFSYDVKMKEKGDIPEGYSVSREKKERFSLILESASTNQTSMYLCASSFGDRGQGGELFFGEGSRLTVL.

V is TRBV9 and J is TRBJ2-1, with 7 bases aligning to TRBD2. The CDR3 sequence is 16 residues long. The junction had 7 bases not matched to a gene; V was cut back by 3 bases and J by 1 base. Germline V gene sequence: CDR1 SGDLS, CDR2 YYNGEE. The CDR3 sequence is CASSGRGGASYNEQFF. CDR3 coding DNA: TGTGCCAGCAGCGGGCGGGGAGGGGCGTCCTACAATGAGCAGTTCTTC.

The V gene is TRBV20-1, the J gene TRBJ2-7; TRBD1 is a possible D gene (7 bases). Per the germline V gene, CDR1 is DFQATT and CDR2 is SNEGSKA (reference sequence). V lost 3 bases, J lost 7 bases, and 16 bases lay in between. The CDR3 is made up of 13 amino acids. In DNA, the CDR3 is TGCAGTGCTAGTTACCAGGGGGGAAGGGAGCAGTACTTC. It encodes CSASYQGGREQYF.

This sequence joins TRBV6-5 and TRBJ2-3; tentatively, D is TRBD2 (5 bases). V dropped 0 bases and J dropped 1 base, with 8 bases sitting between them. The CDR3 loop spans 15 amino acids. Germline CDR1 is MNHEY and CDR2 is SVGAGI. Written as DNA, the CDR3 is TGTGCCAGCAGTTACTCGGGAGCCCGCACAGATACGCAGTATTTT. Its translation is CASSYSGARTDTQYF.

The DNA for the CDR3 is TGTGCCAGCAGCGCCCTGGGGAGCACTGAAGCTTTCTTT. This codes for CASSALGSTEAFF. The J gene is TRBJ1-1, the V gene TRBV7-3; the D is unclear. Trimming left V 5 bases short and J 4 bases short, with 11 bases between. This CDR3 comprises 13 residues. CDR1 and CDR2 from the germline V gene are SGHTA and FQGTGA.

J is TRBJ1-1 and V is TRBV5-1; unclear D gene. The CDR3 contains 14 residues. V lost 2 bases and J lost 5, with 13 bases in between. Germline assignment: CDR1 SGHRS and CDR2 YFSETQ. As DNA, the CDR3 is TGCGCCAGCAGCTTTACTCCGTATGAGACTGAAGCTTTCTTT. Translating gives CASSFTPYETEAFF. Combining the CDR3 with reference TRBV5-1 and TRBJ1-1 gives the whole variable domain KAGVTQTPRYLIKTRGQQVTLSCSPISGHRSVSWYQQTPGQGLQFLFEYFSETQRNKGNFPGRFSGRQFSNSRSEMNVSTLELGDSALYLCASSFTPYETEAFFGQGTRLTVV.

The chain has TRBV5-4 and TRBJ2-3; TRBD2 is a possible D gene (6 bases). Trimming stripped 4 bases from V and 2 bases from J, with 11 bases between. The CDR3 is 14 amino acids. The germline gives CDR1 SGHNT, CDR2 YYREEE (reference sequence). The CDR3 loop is CASSGRTVTDTQYF. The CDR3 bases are TGTGCCAGCAGCGGGAGGACTGTCACAGATACGCAGTATTTT. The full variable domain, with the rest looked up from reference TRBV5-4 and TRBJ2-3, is ETGVTQSPTHLIKTRGQQVTLRCSSQSGHNTVSWYQQALGQGPQFIFQYYREEENGRGNFPPRFSGLQFPNYSSELNVNALELDDSALYLCASSGRTVTDTQYFGPGTRLTVL.

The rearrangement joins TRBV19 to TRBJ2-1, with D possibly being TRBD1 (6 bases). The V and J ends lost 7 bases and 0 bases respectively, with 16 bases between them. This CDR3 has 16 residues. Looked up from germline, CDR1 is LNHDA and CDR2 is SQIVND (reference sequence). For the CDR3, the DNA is TGTGCCAGTAACCCCTGGGGCAGGGGCTCCTACAATGAGCAGTTCTTC. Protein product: CASNPWGRGSYNEQFF.

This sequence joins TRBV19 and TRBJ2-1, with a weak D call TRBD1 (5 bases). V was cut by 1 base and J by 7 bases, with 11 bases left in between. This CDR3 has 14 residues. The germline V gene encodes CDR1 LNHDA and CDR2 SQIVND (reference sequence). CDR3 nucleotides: TGTGCCAGTAGTATAGCCCAGGGCTGGAATGAGCAGTTCTTC. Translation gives CASSIAQGWNEQFF.

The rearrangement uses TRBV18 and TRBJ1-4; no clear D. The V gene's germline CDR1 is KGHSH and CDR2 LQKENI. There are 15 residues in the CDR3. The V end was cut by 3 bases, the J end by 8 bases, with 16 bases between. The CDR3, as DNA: TGTGCCAGCTCACCGTTCCCTCTCAGAAAGGAAAAACTGTTTTTT. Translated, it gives CASSPFPLRKEKLFF.

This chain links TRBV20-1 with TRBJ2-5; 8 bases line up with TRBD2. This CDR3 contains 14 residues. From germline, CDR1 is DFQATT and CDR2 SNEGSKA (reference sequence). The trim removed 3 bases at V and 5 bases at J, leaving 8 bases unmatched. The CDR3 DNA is TGCAGTGCTAGTGCCGATAGCGGGACTGAGACCCAGTACTTC. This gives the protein CSASADSGTETQYF.